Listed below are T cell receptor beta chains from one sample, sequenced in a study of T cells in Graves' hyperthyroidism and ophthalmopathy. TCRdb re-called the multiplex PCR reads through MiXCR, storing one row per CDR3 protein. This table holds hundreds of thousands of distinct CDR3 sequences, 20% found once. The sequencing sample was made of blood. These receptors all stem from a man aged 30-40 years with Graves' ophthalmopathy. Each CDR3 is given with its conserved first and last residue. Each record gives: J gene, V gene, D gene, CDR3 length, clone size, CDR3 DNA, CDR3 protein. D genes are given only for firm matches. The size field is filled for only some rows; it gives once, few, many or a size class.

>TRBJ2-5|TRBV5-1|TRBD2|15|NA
TGCGCCAGCAGCCGTGAGGCGGGGGAGAAAGAGACCCAGTACTTC
CASSREAGEKETQYF
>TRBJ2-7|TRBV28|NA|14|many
TGTGCCAGCAGTGGAGCAGGAAGATTAGGCGAGCAGTACTTC
CASSGAGRLGEQYF
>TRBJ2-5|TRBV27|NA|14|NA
TGTGCCAGCAAAGGGACCACGTCAAGGGAGACCCAGTACTTC
CASKGTTSRETQYF
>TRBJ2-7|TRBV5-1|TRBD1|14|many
TGCGCCAGCAGCTGGACAGGGGACGGCTACGAGCAGTACTTC
CASSWTGDGYEQYF
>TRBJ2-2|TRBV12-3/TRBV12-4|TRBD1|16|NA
TGTGCCAGCAGTAAGGCCGGGACAGGCCCTACCGGGGAGCTGTTTTTT
CASSKAGTGPTGELFF
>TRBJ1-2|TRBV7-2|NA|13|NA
TGTGCCAGCAGCTTCCCAGGGGCGGTTGGCTACACCTTC
CASSFPGAVGYTF
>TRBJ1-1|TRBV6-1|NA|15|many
TGTGCCAGCATCCTCCCAGGGGTCTCGAACACTGAAGCTTTCTTT
CASILPGVSNTEAFF
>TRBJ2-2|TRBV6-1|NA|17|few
TGTGCCAGTTCCCAGGCACCCGTCAGGGGGGAGGCCGGGGAGCTGTTTTTT
CASSQAPVRGEAGELFF
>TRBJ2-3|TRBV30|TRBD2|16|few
TGTGCGTTCCGCCGCACTAGCGGGAGATTGCCAGATACGCAGTATTTT
CAFRRTSGRLPDTQYF
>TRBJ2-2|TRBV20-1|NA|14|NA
TGCAGTGCTAGAGCCGGAGGGGGGTTGGGGGAGCTGTTTTTT
CSARAGGGLGELFF
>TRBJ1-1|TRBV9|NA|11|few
TGTGCCAGCAGCGACGGGGTTGAAGCTTTCTTT
CASSDGVEAFF
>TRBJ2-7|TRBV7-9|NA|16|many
TGTGCCAGCAGCAAGACCGGGGGACGGGAGCACTACGAGCAGTACTTC
CASSKTGGREHYEQYF
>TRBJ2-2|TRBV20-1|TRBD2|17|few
TGCAGTGCTAGAGATCAGAGGCCTAGCGGGAGTTCCGGGGAGCTGTTTTTT
CSARDQRPSGSSGELFF
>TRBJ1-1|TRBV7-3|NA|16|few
TGTGCCAGCAGCAAACGCCCGAGGGAGGTGAACACTGAAGCTTTCTTT
CASSKRPREVNTEAFF
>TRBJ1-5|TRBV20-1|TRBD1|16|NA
TGCAGTGCTAGGCCAGGGGGCGATTATAGCAATCAGCCCCAGCATTTT
CSARPGGDYSNQPQHF
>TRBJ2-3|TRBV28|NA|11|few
TGTGCCAGCAGTTTATACGCCGGCCAGTATTTT
CASSLYAGQYF
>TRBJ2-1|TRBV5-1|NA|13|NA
TGCGCCAGCAGCTCAACAGGGATCAATGAGCAGTTCTTC
CASSSTGINEQFF
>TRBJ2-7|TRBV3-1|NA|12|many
TGTGCCAGCAGCCAAGGTCGTAGCGAGCAGTACTTC
CASSQGRSEQYF
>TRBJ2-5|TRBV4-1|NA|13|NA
TGCGCCAGCAGCCCTTGGACCGGAGAGACCCAGTACTTC
CASSPWTGETQYF
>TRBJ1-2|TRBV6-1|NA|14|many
TGTGCCAGCAGCGCTGACGGATGGGGTCCTGGCTACACCTTC
CASSADGWGPGYTF
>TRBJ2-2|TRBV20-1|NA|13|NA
TGCAGTGCTAGGAGGGGCCTGGACGGGGAGCTGTTTTTT
CSARRGLDGELFF
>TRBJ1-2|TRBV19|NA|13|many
TGTGCCAGTAGTATGAACGGGGACTATGGCTACACCTTC
CASSMNGDYGYTF
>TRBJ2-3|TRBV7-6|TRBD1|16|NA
TGTGCCAGCAGCTTAGGAAACAGGGGTCTGACAGATACGCAGTATTTT
CASSLGNRGLTDTQYF
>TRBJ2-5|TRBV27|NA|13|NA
TGTGCCAGCGGGGCTCGGGTGAGCGAGACCCAGTACTTC
CASGARVSETQYF
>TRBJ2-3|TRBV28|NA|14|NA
TGTGCCAGCAGTTTTAATCAGGGAAAAGATACGCAGTATTTT
CASSFNQGKDTQYF
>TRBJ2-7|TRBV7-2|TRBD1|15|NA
TGTGCCAGCAGCTTAATGGGACAGGGAAGGTACGAGCAGTACTTC
CASSLMGQGRYEQYF
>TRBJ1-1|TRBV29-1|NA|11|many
TGCAGCGGCGAGGGGCTCACTGAAGCTTTCTTT
CSGEGLTEAFF
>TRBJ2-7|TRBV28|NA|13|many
TGTGCCAGCAGTCTCGAGATGGTTTCCGAGCAGTACTTC
CASSLEMVSEQYF
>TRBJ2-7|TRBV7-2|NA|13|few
TGTGCCAGCAGCCGGCCGGGGTTTCACGAGCAGTACTTC
CASSRPGFHEQYF
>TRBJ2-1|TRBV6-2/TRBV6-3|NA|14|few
TGTGCCAGCAGGGTGGCGGATTCCTACAATGAGCAGTTCTTC
CASRVADSYNEQFF
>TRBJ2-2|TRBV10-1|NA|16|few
TGCGCCAGCAGTGAGTCGGCTCGGACGGGCACCGGGGAGCTGTTTTTT
CASSESARTGTGELFF
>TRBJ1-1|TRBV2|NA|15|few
TGTGCCAGCAGTGCGGCAGCAGCCAGAAACACTGAAGCTTTCTTT
CASSAAAARNTEAFF
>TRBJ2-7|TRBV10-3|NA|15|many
TGTGCCATCAGCCAGGGAGTTCGCCCTTCCTACGAGCAGTACTTC
CAISQGVRPSYEQYF
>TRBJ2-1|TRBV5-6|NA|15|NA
TGTGCCAGCACCTTCCTGGGAGGTTCATCCAATGAGCAGTTCTTC
CASTFLGGSSNEQFF
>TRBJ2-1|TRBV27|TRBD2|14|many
TGTGCCAGCGGGCCCCAAGCGGGAGAAGATGAGCAGTTCTTC
CASGPQAGEDEQFF
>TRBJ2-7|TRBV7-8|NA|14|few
TGTGCCAGCAGCCCAGGGGCTGGGGTCTACGAGCAGTACTTC
CASSPGAGVYEQYF
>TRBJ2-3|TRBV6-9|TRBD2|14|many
TGTGCCAGCAGTTACGGGGACTACACAGATACGCAGTATTTT
CASSYGDYTDTQYF
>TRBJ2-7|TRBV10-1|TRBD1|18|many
TGCGCCAGCAGTGCTTTAGGACAGGGAAAGGGAAGCTCCTACGAGCAGTACTTC
CASSALGQGKGSSYEQYF
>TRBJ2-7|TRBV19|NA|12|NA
TGTGCCTCTGCCGGGGGCGCCTACGAGCAGTACTTC
CASAGGAYEQYF
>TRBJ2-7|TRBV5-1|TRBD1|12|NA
TGCGCTAGCCGGACAGGCGACTACGAGCAGCACTTC
CASRTGDYEQHF